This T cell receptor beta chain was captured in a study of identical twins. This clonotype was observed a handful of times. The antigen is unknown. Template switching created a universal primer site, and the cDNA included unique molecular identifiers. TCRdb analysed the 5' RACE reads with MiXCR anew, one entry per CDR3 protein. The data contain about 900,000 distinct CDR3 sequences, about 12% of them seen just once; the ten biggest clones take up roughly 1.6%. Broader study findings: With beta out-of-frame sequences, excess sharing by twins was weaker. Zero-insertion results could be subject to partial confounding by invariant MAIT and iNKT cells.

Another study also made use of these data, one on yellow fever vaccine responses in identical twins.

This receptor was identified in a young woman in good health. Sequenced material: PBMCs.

The CDR3 reads CASSYRGGPTSEKLFF. The CDR3 region has the DNA TGTGCCAGCAGTTACAGGGGGGGACCCACCTCCGAAAAACTGTTTTTT. This chain uses TRBV6-5 with TRBJ1-4; a possible D gene is TRBD1 (6 bases). CDR1 is MNHEY and CDR2 is SVGAGI in the germline V gene. The CDR3 sequence is 16 residues long. The V end lost 2 bases, the J end lost 8 bases, and 18 bases lay between the germline ends.